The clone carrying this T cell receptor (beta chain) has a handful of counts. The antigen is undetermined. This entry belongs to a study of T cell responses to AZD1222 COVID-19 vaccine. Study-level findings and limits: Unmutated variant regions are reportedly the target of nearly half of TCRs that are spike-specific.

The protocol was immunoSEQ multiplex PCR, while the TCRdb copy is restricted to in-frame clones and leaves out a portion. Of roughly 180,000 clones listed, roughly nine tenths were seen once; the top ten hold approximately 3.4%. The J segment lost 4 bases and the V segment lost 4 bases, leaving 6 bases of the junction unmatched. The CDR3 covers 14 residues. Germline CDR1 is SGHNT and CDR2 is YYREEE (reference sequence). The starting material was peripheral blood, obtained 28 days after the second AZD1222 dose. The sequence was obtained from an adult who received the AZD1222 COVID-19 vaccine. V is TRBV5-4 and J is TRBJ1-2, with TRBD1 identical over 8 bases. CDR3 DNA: TGTGCCAGCAGCCCTTTAGACAGGGGCTATGGCTACACCTTC. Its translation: CASSPLDRGYGYTF.